This entry describes one TCR beta chain. This clonotype was observed at least ten times. Its antigen is not yet known. Nothing much larger sits one base from this clone, and base qualities are not available. The run used an Illumina HiSeq 2500. Quantitative 5'-RACE with molecular barcodes was used to prepare TCR beta libraries. The study's processing was this. A new computational method based on a probabilistic model of VDJ rearrangement was used to identify disease-linked TCR variants. Using fastp trimming at Q25 and MiXCR clonotype assembly, TCRdb reanalyzed the public sequencing data and kept in-frame beta chains. Under each unique CDR3 protein, matching rows form one entry showing the most common genes and DNA. TCRdb's processing, not the authors' own work, is the source of the V and J calls. In all, the sample holds 150,000 to 200,000 distinct CDR3 sequences, and roughly 10% of those were seen once. The top ten clones comprise around 29% of the sample.

These data come from a study of CD8 T cells in ankylosing spondylitis (dated by TCRdb to about 2017). At the level of the whole study: To find TCR variants linked to disease, the study profiled T cell receptor beta repertoires in ankylosing spondylitis patients and healthy donors. The whole study cohort included 85 to 120 healthy donors and about two dozen ankylosing spondylitis patients. Peripheral blood was sampled, and synovial fluid was additionally collected from ankylosing spondylitis patients.

V is cut by 6 bases and J by 5 bases, and the space between the germline ends is 15 bases. Reading from cysteine to phenylalanine, the CDR3 counts 13 amino acids. Only the CDR3 portion is preserved as DNA: 39 bases, with reading frame beginning at the first base. CDR1 SGHRS and CDR2 YFSETQ were looked up in the germline V gene. Study-wide conclusions, independent of this receptor: Some of the motif variants had been reported before in the synovial fluid and blood of reactive arthritis patients, a finding that suggests common disease-initiation mechanisms. The disease-linked clones showed a CD8+ phenotype and occurred at relatively low frequencies in peripheral blood. A TCR beta motif of fewer than 10 highly homologous amino acid variants appeared characteristic of blood from ankylosing spondylitis patients. Significant enrichment of the disease-linked clones was reported in matched synovial fluid samples from ankylosing spondylitis patients.

The rearrangement joined TRBV5-1 to TRBJ2-7; the D gene is tentatively TRBD1 or TRBD2, each matching 5 bases. The sequencing input was blood, either unsorted or a sorted T cell fraction (not recorded which). The origin of this receptor is a male donor with ankylosing spondylitis or in good health (not recorded which). The nucleotide sequence is TGCGCCAGCAATCGGGATGGGGGAGACGAGCAGTACTTC. This is translated as CASNRDGGDEQYF.